This T cell receptor beta chain was sequenced for a study of T cells in localized non-small cell lung cancer (dated by TCRdb to about 2020). As for the study more broadly: The study analyzed T cell repertoires of around 250 early-stage NSCLC patients, comparing tumors and uninvolved tumor-adjacent lungs. All 240 or so NSCLC patients in the cohort were treatment-naive and had localized lung tumors that were resected. NSCLC patients had a mean age of around 61 years, and 120 to 150 were male and 107 female.

For this clone: The specificity of this receptor is unknown. It has no much larger one-base neighbor in the sample; base qualities were not kept.

For CDR1 and CDR2, the germline V gene (reference sequence) lists SGHNT and YYREEE. At the junction V is shortened by 0 bases and J by 3 bases, with 20 bases in between. The CDR3, cysteine through phenylalanine, is 18 amino acids long. Only CDR3 DNA is held: 54 bases, read in frame from base 1. At diagnosis, tumor, uninvolved tumor-adjacent lung and peripheral blood were collected and then preserved as a mix of FFPE and fresh-frozen material. Blood samples were analyzed as peripheral blood mononuclear cells for TCR repertoire profiling. Overall study results and their limits: Because multi-region tumor sequencing was not performed, intratumor heterogeneity could not be ruled out. A median of 57 of the top 100 tumor clones turned up in the paired uninvolved adjacent lung, and some 28 of those clones also ranked among the top 100 of that same adjacent lung. Longer overall survival was associated with higher blood T cell density, whereas shorter survival was associated with higher adjacent-lung clonality. Because the study design was exploratory, TCR variables were selected using unadjusted p-values without false-discovery rate correction. The highest T cell clonality was observed in uninvolved tumor-adjacent lung, where clonality exceeded that of tumor, suggesting that antigenic responses were more focused in uninvolved tumor-adjacent lung.

TCR beta CDR3 regions were sequenced from DNA using the immunoSEQ Assay. The original pipeline was this. To compute T cell density, TCR beta template counts were normalized to usable DNA, which was estimated by amplifying housekeeping genes. Using the preseqR package, richness was estimated by extrapolating to 120,000 templates for tissue samples and 400,000 templates for PBMC samples. Clonality was defined as one minus Pielou's evenness. Tissue-enriched TCRs were identified by differential abundance testing using productive amino-acid clonotypes, minimum total count 5 and alpha 0.1. The Jaccard Index and the Morisita Overlap Index were used to measure repertoire overlap between compartments. TCR beta CDR3s were clustered by GLIPH together with public tetramer-defined viral CDR3s, and at least three viral sequences plus V-gene enrichment were required for viral motifs. In its TCRdb copy, this immuneACCESS table keeps in-frame sequences only and misses some clones. Where compared with another copy, unresolved V genes explain less than half of these, and the others have no known cause. D and trimming were read from the DNA, whereas the V and J calls and clone size are those reported in that table. Present in this sample are some 49,000 clones, around 86% of which were seen just once. The top ten clonotypes cover 17% of the sample.

Specimen: peripheral blood mononuclear cells, collected before any cancer treatment. The chain is assembled from TRBV5-4 and TRBJ2-3, with TRBD1 tentatively as D gene (6 bases match). The clonotype comes from a man between 40 and 70 years old with stage III lung adenocarcinoma. CDR3 loop: CASSLEVNRAIGTDTQYF. The DNA reads TGTGCCAGCAGCTTGGAGGTTAACAGGGCGATCGGTACAGATACGCAGTATTTT.